This TCR beta chain was sequenced in a study of blood T cell repertoires in COVID-19. Study at large: Spain, Italy and the United States supplied samples that represented acute and convalescent COVID-19. T cells, B-cell-depleted T cells, or PBMCs provided the cDNA or gDNA that served as material.

Some clones are missing from TCRdb's copy, which holds only in-frame ones; the method was immunoSEQ multiplex PCR. Here the sample spans some 60,000 clones, 70% to 90% being singletons. The ends were cut back, 10 bases at V and 1 base at J, with 13 bases in the middle. The CDR3 length is 13 residues. Germline lookup yields CDR1 MDHEN and CDR2 SYDVKM. This clonotype was obtained from a man in his 60s with acute or convalescent COVID-19. The sequencing input was peripheral blood. V is TRBV28 and J is TRBJ1-1; D gene unclear. The CDR3 sequence: CATQLQRNTEAFF. The DNA of the CDR3 is TGTGCCACCCAGTTACAGAGGAACACTGAAGCTTTCTTT.